This TCR beta chain is from a study of cytomegalovirus exposure and HLA in healthy donors. Whole-study context: Among around 170 million T cells, an earlier analysis found 120 million or so unique TCR beta sequences.

The PCR employed 60 Vbeta primers together with 13 Jbeta primers. TCRdb's table, derived via immunoSEQ multiplex PCR, lists solely in-frame clones and lacks some. The repertoire has about 200,000 clones, 82% of them found once; the top ten carry roughly 0.095%. This clone was seen just once. This CDR3 has 18 amino acids. V trimming: 4 bases; J trimming: 1 base; junction bases outside the gene matches: 11. Germline V gene data show CDR1 as SGHDN and CDR2 as FVKESK. J is TRBJ2-5 and V is TRBV14, with TRBD2 matching 11 bases. The receptor was derived from a boy aged 2 to 10 in good health and CMV-seronegative. The sample taken for sequencing was PBMCs. The CDR3 region is CASSLTRGLADSQETQYF. The CDR3 DNA reads as TGTGCCAGCAGCCTCACGAGGGGACTAGCGGACAGCCAAGAGACCCAGTACTTC.